The 24 T cell receptor beta chains below were found in one sample sequenced in a study of T cell clonality in common variable immunodeficiency. Study findings and constraints: In common variable immunodeficiency, TCR beta chains reportedly carried fewer deletions and N-nucleotide insertions.

No antigens are known for them. Produced via immunoSEQ multiplex PCR; TCRdb's table is partial and in-frame only. The sample holds 25,000 to 35,000 clones, and no clone turns up only once. Sample: peripheral blood mononuclear cells. These receptors originate from a human donor with common variable immunodeficiency.

This clone was seen ten or more times. Read sequence stops 3 residues before the CDR3 end, and the germline J gene provides the missing end. The chain joins TRBV19 to TRBJ1-4, with a tentative D call TRBD1 (5 bases). V gave up 11 bases and J gave up 0 bases, with 13 bases separating them. This CDR3 is 14 amino acids long. The germline CDR1 and CDR2 sequences are LNHDA and SQIVND (reference sequence). The CDR3 DNA, read in part, is TGTGCCGGACCTCCGACAGCAACTAATGAAAAA. This sequence encodes CAGPPTATNEK. Given in full, the CDR3 is CAGPPTATNEKLFF.

This clone appeared many times. The sequence runs out 3 residues before the end of the CDR3; the remainder is reconstructed from the germline J gene. The chain is built from TRBV2 and TRBJ2-5; possible D gene TRBD1, 6 bases. The CDR3 sequence is 11 residues long. V shed 7 bases and J shed 7 bases, with 10 bases lying between them. Per the germline V gene, CDR1 is SNHLY and CDR2 is FYNNEI. The CDR3 region is CASTQGGTQYF. The covered CDR3 bases are TGTGCCAGCACCCAAGGGGGGACC.

This clone was found many times. The observed sequence ends 3 residues before the CDR3 terminus, with the missing tail filled in from the germline J gene. The rearrangement links TRBV5-1 to TRBJ1-5; D is perhaps TRBD1 (5 bases). This CDR3 is built from 15 residues. The V gene lost 0 bases and the J gene lost 4 bases, with 11 bases spanning the gap. Germline CDR1 reads SGHRS; CDR2 reads YFSETQ. The CDR3 DNA, read in part, is TGCGCCAGCAGCTTGGCAGTGGGGCAGAATCAGCCC. As protein: CASSLAVGQNQP. In full, the CDR3 is CASSLAVGQNQPQHF. The whole variable domain, filled in from reference TRBV5-1 and TRBJ1-5, reads KAGVTQTPRYLIKTRGQQVTLSCSPISGHRSVSWYQQTPGQGLQFLFEYFSETQRNKGNFPGRFSGRQFSNSRSEMNVSTLELGDSALYLCASSLAVGQNQPQHFGDGTRLSIL.

Many counts were recorded for this clone. The CDR3 end lies 3 residues beyond the end of the read and is filled in from the germline J gene. This chain connects TRBV20-1 to TRBJ2-7, with 10 bases that match TRBD2. Germline lookup yields CDR1 DFQATT and CDR2 SNEGSKA (reference sequence). V was clipped by 0 bases and J by 2 bases; unmatched bases: 4. The CDR3 contains 15 residues. The CDR3 sequence: CSAREGAGGAYEQYF. CDR3 DNA, as far as it was read: TGCAGTGCTAGAGAAGGAGCGGGAGGGGCCTACGAG.

Comments on this clone: The read terminates 3 residues before the CDR3 end, so the remaining end is supplied by the germline J gene. This rearrangement joins TRBV19 to TRBJ1-1; D not certain. CDR3 length equals 13 residues. V was trimmed by 3 bases and J by 7 bases, leaving 12 bases between them. Germline-derived CDR1 and CDR2 are LNHDA and SQIVND (reference sequence). Incomplete CDR3 DNA: TGTGCCAGTAGTATCACAACACAGAGTGAA. Protein product: CASSITTQSE. The CDR3 in full is CASSITTQSEAFF.

To note about this clone: Read sequence stops 3 residues before the CDR3 end, and the germline J gene provides the missing end. This sequence joins TRBV13 and TRBJ2-1, with 11 bases that match TRBD2. The length of the CDR3 is 15 residues. The V segment lost 5 bases and the J segment 9 bases; nucleotides outside the gene matches: 9. Germline CDR1 reads PRHDT; CDR2 reads FYEKMQ (reference sequence). CDR3 DNA, as far as it was read: TGTGCCAGCAGCCAGACTAGCGGGACAGTAGGTGAG. Its translation: CASSQTSGTVGE. The full-length CDR3 reads as CASSQTSGTVGEQFF.

This clone came up a few times. The read comes to an end 3 residues before the CDR3 does, leaving the germline J gene to fill in the end. The chain uses TRBV19 and TRBJ1-6; 9 nucleotides match TRBD1. The CDR3 has 15 amino acids. CDR1 is LNHDA, CDR2 SQIVND, per germline (reference sequence). CDR3 DNA (partial): TGTGCCAGTAGGTACGGAGGGACAGGGATGGACCCC. Protein product: CASRYGGTGMDP. The whole CDR3 protein is CASRYGGTGMDPLHF.

This clone was seen at least ten times. The read gets to within 3 residues of the CDR3 end, and the germline J gene fills in the rest. The chain combines TRBV5-6 with TRBJ2-2; D may match TRBD1 or TRBD2 (5 bases each). CDR3 length: 15 amino acids. Germline CDR1 reads SGHDT; CDR2 reads YYEEEE. Trimming shortened V by 4 bases and J by 5 bases, and 15 bases separated the two germline ends. The CDR3 spells CASSGRQRETGELFF. CDR3 DNA (partial): TGTGCCAGCAGCGGGAGACAGAGGGAGACCGGGGAG.

At least ten counts were recorded for this clone. The read terminates 3 residues ahead of where the CDR3 ends, so the germline J gene completes it. The genes are TRBV2 and TRBJ2-3; 7 nucleotides line up with TRBD2. The CDR3 is 15 residues long. The V gene's germline CDR1 is SNHLY and CDR2 FYNNEI. The V segment lost 8 bases and the J segment 0 bases; nucleotides outside the gene matches: 8. Partial CDR3 DNA: TGTGCCAGCGAAACGGCGGGAGCGAGCACAGATACG. The encoded protein is CASETAGASTDT. The whole CDR3 protein reads CASETAGASTDTQYF.

This clone was recorded many times. The CDR3 is cut off 3 residues early in the read; its end comes from the germline J gene. This chain uses TRBV6-1 with TRBJ2-2; TRBD2 agrees at 9 bases. The CDR3 has 17 amino acids. Germline CDR1 reads MNHNS; CDR2 reads SASEGT. The trim removed 0 bases at V and 5 bases at J, leaving 7 bases unmatched. The DNA read from the CDR3 is TGTGCCAGCAGTGAAGCCAAGGGCGGGAGGGTTACCGGGGAG. This gives the protein CASSEAKGGRVTGE. The entire CDR3 protein is CASSEAKGGRVTGELFF.

This clone was detected ten times or more. The read stops 3 residues short of the end of the CDR3; the missing end is completed from the germline J gene. This chain connects TRBV5-6 to TRBJ2-7; the D gene is possibly TRBD2 (6 bases). Looked up from germline, CDR1 is SGHDT and CDR2 is YYEEEE. The CDR3 spans 13 residues. V lost 5 bases and J lost 6, with 15 bases in between. This CDR3 reads CASRSLAYPEQYF. Partial CDR3 DNA: TGTGCCAGCAGGAGTCTAGCGTACCCCGAG. Drawing the rest from reference TRBV5-6 and TRBJ2-7, the complete variable domain is DAGVTQSPTHLIKTRGQQVTLRCSPKSGHDTVSWYQQALGQGPQFIFQYYEEEERQRGNFPDRFSGHQFPNYSSELNVNALLLGDSALYLCASRSLAYPEQYFGPGTRLTVT.

This clone was seen many times. The sequenced fragment ends 3 residues before the CDR3 boundary, so the rest is inferred from the germline J gene. This rearrangement joins TRBV19 to TRBJ2-3; perhaps TRBD2 as D (5 bases). CDR1 and CDR2 (germline): LNHDA, SQIVND (reference sequence). This CDR3 has 15 amino acids. Trimming took 9 bases from V and 0 from J, leaving 16 bases between them. The CDR3 here is CASLHDGDSTDTQYF. The sequenced part of the CDR3 DNA is TGTGCCAGCCTTCACGACGGGGATAGCACAGATACG.

Comment on this clone: The read halts 3 residues ahead of the CDR3 end, with the missing end drawn from the germline J gene. The chain uses TRBV7-9 and TRBJ1-1, with D possibly being TRBD1 (6 bases). The CDR3 is 15 residues long. Deletions cut 5 bases from V and 0 bases from J, with 13 bases between. Germline V gene sequence: CDR1 SEHNR, CDR2 FQNEAQ (reference sequence). The sequenced CDR3 bases are TGTGCCAGCAGCCCTAGGAGGGACATGAACACTGAA. Its protein is CASSPRRDMNTE. The complete CDR3 sequence is CASSPRRDMNTEAFF. The entire variable domain, with the rest obtained from reference TRBV7-9 and TRBJ1-1, is as follows: DTGVSQNPRHKITKRGQNVTFRCDPISEHNRLYWYRQTLGQGPEFLTYFQNEAQLEKSRLLSDRFSAERPKGSFSTLEIQRTEQGDSAMYLCASSPRRDMNTEAFFGQGTRLTVV.

This clone has more than one count but fewer than ten. The read stops 3 residues short of the end of the CDR3; the missing end is completed from the germline J gene. This chain links TRBV7-9 with TRBJ1-2; D perhaps matches TRBD1 (6 bases). The CDR3 length is 13 residues. Germline lookup yields CDR1 SEHNR and CDR2 FQNEAQ (reference sequence). CDR3 region: CASSLPGGPGYTF. CDR3 DNA, as far as it was read: TGTGCCAGCAGCTTGCCGGGGGGCCCAGGC.

This clone came up a few times. The CDR3 extends 3 residues past the end of the read, so its final part is completed from the germline J gene. The V gene is TRBV5-1, the J gene TRBJ1-2; 8 bases fit TRBD1. The length of the CDR3 is 15 residues. Trimming cost V 0 bases and J 6 bases; bases outside gene matches: 7. Looked up from germline, CDR1 is SGHRS and CDR2 is YFSETQ. The CDR3 here is CASSLGRTGNDGYTF. The sequenced CDR3 bases are TGCGCCAGCAGCTTGGGAAGGACAGGGAATGATGGC.

In this sample, this clone is medium-sized. The CDR3: CASSPTGMNTEAFF. The part of the CDR3 DNA that was read is TGTGCCAGCTCGCCTACAGGTATGAACACTGAA. The chain combines TRBV18 with TRBJ1-1, with D possibly TRBD1 on 5 matching bases. The read stops 3 residues short of the end of the CDR3; the missing end is completed from the germline J gene. Per the germline V gene, CDR1 is KGHSH and CDR2 is LQKENI. V dropped 6 bases and J dropped 0 bases, with 11 bases sitting between them. This CDR3 is 14 amino acids long.

As for this clone: The sequence runs out 3 residues before the end of the CDR3; the remainder is reconstructed from the germline J gene. The chain combines TRBV7-9 with TRBJ2-7; D is possibly TRBD1 (6 bases). Germline loops: CDR1 SEHNR, CDR2 FQNEAQ (reference sequence). Trimming pared 5 bases from V and 4 bases from J, leaving 15 bases between. This CDR3 has 14 amino acids. CDR3 loop: CASSAGRGRYEQYF. The part of the CDR3 DNA that was read is TGTGCCAGCAGCGCTGGCAGGGGCCGGTACGAG.

Concerning this clone: The observed sequence ends 3 residues before the CDR3 terminus, with the missing tail filled in from the germline J gene. V is TRBV5-4 and J is TRBJ2-7; D possibly corresponds to TRBD1 (5 bases). The CDR3 is 14 residues long. Trimming took off 0 bases at V and 2 bases at J, with 9 bases between the two ends. The V gene's germline CDR1 is SGHNT and CDR2 YYREEE (reference sequence). The CDR3 DNA, read in part, is TGTGCCAGCAGCTTGGACAGGTCGCCCTACGAG. This translates into CASSLDRSPYE. The entire CDR3 protein is CASSLDRSPYEQYF. The full variable domain, with the rest looked up from reference TRBV5-4 and TRBJ2-7, is ETGVTQSPTHLIKTRGQQVTLRCSSQSGHNTVSWYQQALGQGPQFIFQYYREEENGRGNFPPRFSGLQFPNYSSELNVNALELDDSALYLCASSLDRSPYEQYFGPGTRLTVT.

As regards this clone: Read data end 3 residues before the CDR3 end; the end is taken from the germline J gene. The chain couples TRBV19 to TRBJ2-5; TRBD2 matches at 10 bases. The CDR3 consists of 18 residues. The V gene end was trimmed by 2 bases and the J gene end by 3 bases; junction bases not matched to a gene: 12. Germline assignment: CDR1 LNHDA and CDR2 SQIVND (reference sequence). CDR3 loop: CASSINPRLAGPKETQYF. The sequenced part of the CDR3 DNA is TGTGCCAGTAGTATAAACCCGCGACTAGCGGGCCCAAAAGAGACC.

This clone was counted ten times or more. The sequence runs out 3 residues before the end of the CDR3; the remainder is reconstructed from the germline J gene. The chain links TRBV5-1 to TRBJ2-2; 10 nucleotides match TRBD2. This CDR3 has 17 amino acids. Germline V gene sequence: CDR1 SGHRS, CDR2 YFSETQ. The J segment lost 1 base and the V segment lost 5 bases, leaving 8 bases of the junction unmatched. CDR3 region: CASSPGTSVKNTGELFF. CDR3 DNA (partial): TGCGCCAGCAGTCCCGGGACTAGCGTGAAGAACACCGGGGAG. Full variable domain (rest looked up from reference TRBV5-1 and TRBJ2-2): KAGVTQTPRYLIKTRGQQVTLSCSPISGHRSVSWYQQTPGQGLQFLFEYFSETQRNKGNFPGRFSGRQFSNSRSEMNVSTLELGDSALYLCASSPGTSVKNTGELFFGEGSRLTVL.

This clone has a count of ten or more. Read sequence stops 3 residues before the CDR3 end, and the germline J gene provides the missing end. The rearrangement uses TRBV5-1 and TRBJ2-5; possible D gene TRBD2, 6 bases. Looked up from germline, CDR1 is SGHRS and CDR2 is YFSETQ. The V end lost 4 bases, the J end lost 2 bases, and 15 bases lay between the germline ends. The CDR3 is 15 residues long. The covered CDR3 bases are TGCGCCAGCAGCCAATCTCGGGACTTTCAAGAGACC. This sequence encodes CASSQSRDFQET. The full-length CDR3 reads as CASSQSRDFQETQYF.

This clone was detected many times. Read sequence stops 3 residues before the CDR3 end, and the germline J gene provides the missing end. This chain uses TRBV5-1 with TRBJ2-3; 7 nucleotides agree with TRBD2. Losses at the gene ends were 5 bases for V and 6 bases for J; bases not matched to a gene: 9. The germline V gene encodes CDR1 SGHRS and CDR2 YFSETQ. The CDR3 is made up of 14 amino acids. CDR3 DNA (partial): TGCGCCAGCAGTATCGCGGGAGCCGGGGATACG. This translates into CASSIAGAGDT. The whole CDR3 region reads CASSIAGAGDTQYF.

This clone was seen ten or more times. The read gets to within 3 residues of the CDR3 end, and the germline J gene fills in the rest. The gene calls are TRBV7-6 and TRBJ2-5, with 8 nucleotides matching TRBD1. The V and J ends lost 5 bases and 5 bases, in that order; junction bases with no gene match: 7. Germline values: CDR1 SGHVS, CDR2 FNYEAQ. The CDR3 loop spans 14 amino acids. CDR3 protein: CASSGQGSKETQYF. The CDR3 DNA, read in part, is TGTGCCAGCAGCGGACAGGGTTCGAAGGAGACC.

This clone was seen a handful of times. The CDR3 goes on 3 residues after the read ends, and that part is filled in from the germline J gene. The chain is built from TRBV6-2 or TRBV6-3 and TRBJ1-2; D is possibly TRBD1 (5 bases). This CDR3 region has 14 residues. The ends were cut back, 6 bases at V and 5 bases at J, with 16 bases in the middle. Germline V gene lookup returns CDR1 MNHEY and CDR2 SVGEGT. This chain's CDR3 is CASSQIRGTYGYTF. The sequenced part of the CDR3 DNA is TGTGCCAGCAGCCAAATAAGGGGAACTTATGGC.